These 26 T cell receptor beta chains were all obtained from the same sample, sequenced in a study of cytomegalovirus exposure and HLA in healthy donors. Both 60 Vbeta primers and 13 Jbeta primers went into the PCR. Repertoires were generated with immunoSEQ multiplex PCR, while TCRdb's copy carries only in-frame clones and drops some. The profile shows some 180,000 clones, 82% of them singletons. Sequences were obtained from PBMCs. The receptor set was obtained from a man between 35 and 55 years old in good health and CMV-seronegative.

The V gene is TRBV29-1, the J gene TRBJ2-3; 8 bases are a match to TRBD1. The V gene end was trimmed by 7 bases and the J gene end by 4 bases; junction bases not matched to a gene: 16. CDR1 is SQVTM and CDR2 is ANQGSEA in the germline V gene. CDR3 size: 16 residues. The CDR3 sequence is CSARTYRDRTADTQYF. In DNA form, the CDR3 reads TGCAGCGCCAGAACTTATCGGGACAGGACAGCAGATACGCAGTATTTT.

J is TRBJ2-7 and V is TRBV5-1; maybe TRBD2 (5 bases). The CDR3 runs to 15 residues. Germline CDR1 is SGHRS and CDR2 is YFSETQ. Trimming left V 0 bases short and J 2 bases short, with 12 bases between. CDR3 residues: CASSLAPAEAYEQYF. The CDR3 nucleotides are TGCGCCAGCAGCTTGGCACCCGCGGAGGCCTACGAGCAGTACTTC.

The V and J genes are TRBV30 and TRBJ1-3; D may be TRBD1 (6 bases). Trimming shortened V by 3 bases and J by 4 bases, and 13 bases separated the two germline ends. Germline CDR1 reads GTSNPN; CDR2 reads SVGIG (reference sequence). This CDR3 is 14 amino acids long. The CDR3 DNA reads as TGTGCCTGGAGGCCTACTGGACAGGGAAACACCATATATTTT. Translating gives CAWRPTGQGNTIYF.

This clone was observed a few times. This chain uses TRBV4-3 with TRBJ1-1; unclear D gene. V was pared by 2 bases and J by 4 bases, with 14 bases between. The CDR3 consists of 15 residues. Germline-derived CDR1 and CDR2 are LGHNA and YSLEER. The CDR3 DNA reads TGCGCCAGCAGCCAATATGAGGGTGTTGGCACTGAAGCTTTCTTT. This sequence encodes CASSQYEGVGTEAFF.

V usage is TRBV7-9 and J usage is TRBJ1-2, with D hard to call. Per germline, CDR1 SEHNR and CDR2 FQNEAQ (reference sequence). The ends were cut back, 6 bases at V and 4 bases at J, with 21 bases in the middle. CDR3 size: 16 residues. The CDR3, as DNA: TGTGCCAGCAGTTTATCGGTTGCGGGCGGGTTCTATGGCTACACCTTC. This encodes CASSLSVAGGFYGYTF.

The chain uses TRBV5-1 and TRBJ1-1; perhaps TRBD1 as D (5 bases). V gave up 1 base and J gave up 4 bases, with 14 bases separating them. Germline assignment: CDR1 SGHRS and CDR2 YFSETQ. This CDR3 spans 15 amino acids. CDR3 bases: TGCGCCAGCAGCTTGACGCCAGGGTTGAGCACTGAAGCTTTCTTT. Amino acid sequence: CASSLTPGLSTEAFF.

This clone was picked up one time. V and J are TRBV7-8 and TRBJ2-1, with 8 bases matching TRBD2. The germline V gene encodes CDR1 SGHVS and CDR2 FQNEAQ. The CDR3 has 17 amino acids. V shed 5 bases and J 7 bases; nucleotides not matched to a gene: 16. The CDR3: CASSRSSDGRARNEQFF. CDR3 DNA: TGTGCCAGCAGCCGATCCTCCGACGGGAGGGCGAGGAATGAGCAGTTCTTC.

The rearrangement joins TRBV11-1 to TRBJ2-3; 8 positions match TRBD2. From germline, CDR1 is SGHAT and CDR2 FQDESV (reference sequence). The V segment lost 7 bases and the J segment 1 base; nucleotides outside the gene matches: 7. The CDR3 loop spans 15 amino acids. The CDR3 nucleotides are TGTGCCAGCACCTACGGAGCGGGAGGCACAGATACGCAGTATTTT. This codes for CASTYGAGGTDTQYF.

V usage is TRBV2 and J usage is TRBJ2-5, with 12 positions matching TRBD2. Germline loops: CDR1 SNHLY, CDR2 FYNNEI. The length of the CDR3 is 16 residues. J lost 5 bases, V lost 8 bases, and 12 bases had no gene match. The CDR3 DNA is TGTGCCAGCGGGGCTAGCGGGGGGGCAGGGAGGGAGACCCAGTACTTC. It translates to CASGASGGAGRETQYF. Together with reference TRBV2 and TRBJ2-5, the CDR3 gives the full variable domain: EPEVTQTPSHQVTQMGQEVILRCVPISNHLYFYWYRQILGQKVEFLVSFYNNEISEKSEIFDDQFSVERPDGSNFTLKIRSTKLEDSAMYFCASGASGGAGRETQYFGPGTRLLVL.

The CDR3 sequence: CAWSRQTRGIGQYF. The CDR3, as DNA: TGTGCCTGGAGTAGACAGACCCGAGGAATAGGGCAGTACTTC. V is TRBV30 and J is TRBJ2-7, with D possibly being TRBD1 (5 bases). This CDR3 has 14 amino acids. In germline, CDR1 is GTSNPN, CDR2 SVGIG (reference sequence). Trimming left V 2 bases short and J 9 bases short, with 20 bases between.

The CDR3 DNA follows: TGTGCCAGCAGCCCCTACGACAGGGGGCGAAACACCGGGGAGCTGTTTTTT. Amino acids: CASSPYDRGRNTGELFF. The chain joins TRBV7-6 to TRBJ2-2; TRBD1 matches 10 bases. The CDR3 runs to 17 residues. Looked up from germline, CDR1 is SGHVS and CDR2 is FNYEAQ. The trim removed 5 bases at V and 2 bases at J, leaving 8 bases unmatched.

The genes are TRBV4-1 and TRBJ2-7, with 8 bases that match TRBD1. The germline CDR1 and CDR2 sequences are MGHRA and YSYEKL. Trimming cost V 3 bases and J 4 bases; bases outside gene matches: 2. CDR3 length equals 13 residues. CDR3 region: CASSQDRDYEQYF. CDR3 bases: TGCGCCAGCAGCCAGGACAGGGATTACGAGCAGTACTTC.

As regards this clone: The identical CDR3 is also encoded by other nucleotide sequences in the sample. The chain employs TRBV5-4 and TRBJ1-1, with D possibly matching TRBD1 (6 bases). The V end lost 2 bases, the J end lost 5 bases, and 13 bases lay between the germline ends. The germline V gene has CDR1 SGHNT and CDR2 YYREEE (reference sequence). The CDR3 spans 14 residues. In nucleotides, the CDR3 is TGTGCCAGCAGCTTACAGGGTGATGGGACTGAAGCTTTCTTT. Protein: CASSLQGDGTEAFF.

This clone was recorded once. The chain is built from TRBV7-9 and TRBJ1-1; D remains ambiguous. The V gene's germline CDR1 is SEHNR and CDR2 FQNEAQ (reference sequence). CDR3 length: 13 amino acids. Trimming removed 2 bases at V and 1 base at J, with 5 bases between. The CDR3 DNA is TGTGCCAGCAGCTTACATCAGAACACTGAAGCTTTCTTT. Protein sequence: CASSLHQNTEAFF.

This clone is a singleton in its sample. The rearrangement uses TRBV7-8 and TRBJ2-1; 7 bases align to TRBD2. This CDR3 region has 15 residues. Germline trimming cut 0 bases from V and 4 bases from J; bases unmatched to any gene: 3. Germline-derived CDR1 and CDR2 are SGHVS and FQNEAQ. As DNA, the CDR3 is TGTGCCAGCAGCTTAGCCTCGGGAGGTTACAATGAGCAGTTCTTC. Its protein is CASSLASGGYNEQFF.

The chain's CDR3 is CASSLEGSSGIYEQYF. CDR3 DNA: TGTGCCAGCAGCTTAGAAGGTTCCTCGGGAATCTACGAGCAGTACTTC. The chain carries TRBV7-2 and TRBJ2-7, with a possible D match to TRBD2 (5 bases). V lost 1 base, J lost 3 bases, and 16 bases lay in between. CDR1 is SGHTA, CDR2 FQGNSA, per germline. The CDR3 loop spans 16 amino acids.

The genes are TRBV5-1 and TRBJ2-3; 9 bases map to TRBD1. The CDR3 consists of 15 residues. Germline trimming cut 0 bases from V and 4 bases from J; bases unmatched to any gene: 3. From germline, CDR1 is SGHRS and CDR2 YFSETQ. CDR3 sequence: CASSLGGTGSDTQYF. CDR3 nucleotide sequence: TGCGCCAGCAGCTTGGGCGGGACAGGGTCAGATACGCAGTATTTT.

The chain links TRBV7-8 to TRBJ2-2; possible D gene TRBD1, 6 bases. Germline CDR1 and CDR2: SGHVS and FQNEAQ. The CDR3 is made up of 16 amino acids. The V and J ends lost 1 base and 4 bases respectively, with 13 bases between them. The CDR3 is CASSLVTRGSTGELFF. CDR3 nucleotides: TGTGCCAGCAGCTTAGTAACGAGGGGGAGCACCGGGGAGCTGTTTTTT.

V is TRBV30 and J is TRBJ2-5; D not certain. V was trimmed by 5 bases and J by 3 bases, leaving 22 bases between them. The germline CDR1 and CDR2 sequences are GTSNPN and SVGIG (reference sequence). CDR3 length: 16 amino acids. As DNA, the CDR3 is TGTGCCTGGTCAGACTCCACCCTTCCCCGGGAAGAGACCCAGTACTTC. Its translation: CAWSDSTLPREETQYF.

The chain employs TRBV10-2 and TRBJ2-3, with 12 bases that match TRBD2. This CDR3 is 15 amino acids long. V shed 6 bases, J shed 4 bases, and the junction held 5 bases outside the gene matches. CDR1 and CDR2 from the germline V gene are WSHSY and SAAADI. CDR3 DNA: TGCGCCAGCAGCCCTAGCGGGAGGGGTGCAGATACGCAGTATTTT. Translation gives CASSPSGRGADTQYF.

A note on this clone: An end of the junction does not agree with germline; a read error may underlie this. This chain links TRBV28 with TRBJ1-1; D call uncertain. The CDR3 extends over 12 amino acids. CDR1 is MDHEN, CDR2 SYDVKM, per germline. The CDR3: CASSLLNTEAFF. The CDR3 DNA sequence: TGTGCCAGCAGTTTATTGAACACCGAAGCTTTCTTT.

The chain joins TRBV1 to TRBJ1-3; the table assigns TRBD1, which was not confirmed against the DNA. TRBV1 is reported as a pseudogene. This CDR3 has 20 residues. The CDR3 nucleotides read TGCACCAGCAGCCATAGGTTAAACAGGGGCGGCCCGAGCTCTGGAAACACCATATATTTT. Residues: CTSSHRLNRGGPSSGNTIYF.

This clone was observed a few times. V usage is TRBV18 and J usage is TRBJ1-2; a weak D match, TRBD1 (5 bases). CDR1 and CDR2 (germline): KGHSH, LQKENI. The ends were cut back, 3 bases at V and 8 bases at J, with 10 bases in the middle. This CDR3 contains 12 residues. CDR3 loop: CASSPYGGGYTF. The CDR3 bases are TGTGCCAGCTCACCGTATGGGGGGGGCTACACCTTC.

V is TRBV4-3 and J is TRBJ2-7; possibly TRBD1 for D (6 bases). Trimming pared 1 base from V and 0 bases from J, leaving 19 bases between. From germline, CDR1 is LGHNA and CDR2 YSLEER. The CDR3 extends over 18 amino acids. CDR3 in amino acids: CASSQGGMGDTYSYEQYF. DNA for the CDR3: TGCGCCAGCAGCCAAGGGGGCATGGGGGACACATACTCCTACGAGCAGTACTTC.

The chain couples TRBV5-1 to TRBJ2-7, with D possibly TRBD2 on 5 matching bases. Deletions cut 0 bases from V and 5 bases from J, with 12 bases between. The CDR3 runs 14 residues. Germline V gene lookup returns CDR1 SGHRS and CDR2 YFSETQ. The CDR3, as DNA: TGCGCCAGCAGCTTGGCCGCTAGCTGGGACGAGCAGTACTTC. This codes for CASSLAASWDEQYF.

This chain joins TRBV10-3 and TRBJ1-1, with D maybe TRBD1 (6 bases). Germline V CDR1 and CDR2: ENHRY, SYGVKD. The V gene lost 6 bases and the J gene lost 1 base, with 9 bases spanning the gap. The CDR3 contains 13 residues. The CDR3 reads CAISQQGNTEAFF. The CDR3 DNA follows: TGTGCCATCAGCCAACAGGGGAACACTGAAGCTTTCTTT.